The subject of this entry is one TCR beta chain. This clone was observed a handful of times. The specificity of this receptor is unknown. No clone much larger than this one lies a single base away; base qualities are absent. This specimen belongs to a study of cytomegalovirus exposure and HLA in healthy donors (dated by TCRdb to 2016 to 2017). With regard to the full study: According to a later analysis, one platform produced both the roughly 120 validation repertoires and the roughly 640 repertoires of the first cohort. The study was designed to test whether signatures of past pathogen exposure could be identified by cataloging public T cell receptors. Along with the roughly 670-subject first cohort, a separate validation cohort of 120 different subjects was used. To predict cytomegalovirus infection status, the study combined high-throughput TCR immunosequencing, statistical association of individual TCRs with disease status, and machine learning.

The protocol used for the library was the immunoSEQ multiplex PCR assay. Processing in the source paper ran as follows. To diagnose cytomegalovirus status from the catalog of TCR beta chain sequences, a statistical classification framework was built. In its TCRdb copy, this immuneACCESS table keeps in-frame sequences only and misses some clones. Where compared with another copy, unresolved V genes explain less than half of these, and the others have no known cause. Clonal size and the V and J genes are those of that table, whereas D and trimming came from the DNA. This sample comprises hundreds of thousands of clones, about nine tenths of them detected only once. Jointly, the top ten make up 0.83% of the sample. The donors belonged to the validation cohort of around 120 subjects, which was separate from the roughly 700-subject first cohort. Trimming removed 4 bases from V and 0 bases from J, leaving 7 bases between the germline ends. The CDR3, cysteine through phenylalanine, is 14 amino acids long. Kept here is only the CDR3 DNA, which spans 42 bases and is read in frame from base 1. CDR1 and CDR2 are read off the germline V gene (reference sequence) as MNHNY and SVGAGI.

Study-level results and caveats: Of the cluster scores, about 94% were above 0 in a later analysis, which found that TCRs clustered in the first cohort also tended to co-occur in the 95 to 150 validation repertoires. All 120 repertoires were used to score co-occurrence in the validation cohort in a later analysis, because that analysis had no HLA typing for the cohort. According to the authors, the approach could potentially be generalized to other disease states and immunological phenotypes. Across donors, most TCR sequences were observed very rarely, whereas some public TCRs were present in many individuals. In vitro tests confirmed that a few of the cytomegalovirus-associated TCR beta chains recognize cytomegalovirus antigens. In both the original and validation cohorts, the classifier was reported to diagnose cytomegalovirus status with high specificity and sensitivity. In the study, 150 to 200 TCR beta chains were listed as associated with cytomegalovirus.

The chain links TRBV6-6 with TRBJ1-3, with the D gene uncertain. This clonotype was sampled from a woman younger than 30 in good health and CMV-seronegative. Sequenced: PBMCs. The CDR3 is CASSSLRSGNTIYF. Here is the DNA: TGTGCCAGCAGTTCCCTCCGCTCTGGAAACACCATATATTTT.